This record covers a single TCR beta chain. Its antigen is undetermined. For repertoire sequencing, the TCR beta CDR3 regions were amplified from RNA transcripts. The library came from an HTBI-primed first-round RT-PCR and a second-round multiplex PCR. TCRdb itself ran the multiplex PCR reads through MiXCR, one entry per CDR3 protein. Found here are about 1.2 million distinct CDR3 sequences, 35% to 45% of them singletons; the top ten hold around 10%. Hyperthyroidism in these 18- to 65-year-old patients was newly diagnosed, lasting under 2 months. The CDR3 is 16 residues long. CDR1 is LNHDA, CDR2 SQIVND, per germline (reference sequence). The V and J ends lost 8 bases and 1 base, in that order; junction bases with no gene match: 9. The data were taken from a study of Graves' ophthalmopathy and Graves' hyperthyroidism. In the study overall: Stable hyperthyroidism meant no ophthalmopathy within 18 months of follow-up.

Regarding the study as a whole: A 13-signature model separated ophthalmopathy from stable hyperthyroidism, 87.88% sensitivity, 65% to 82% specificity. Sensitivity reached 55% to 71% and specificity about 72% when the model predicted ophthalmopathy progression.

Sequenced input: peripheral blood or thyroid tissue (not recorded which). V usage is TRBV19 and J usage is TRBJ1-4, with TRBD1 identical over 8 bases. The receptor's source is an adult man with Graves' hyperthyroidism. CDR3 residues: CASRPEGTGTNEKLFF. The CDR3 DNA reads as TGTGCCAGTCGGCCTGAGGGGACAGGAACTAATGAAAAACTGTTTTTT.